The clone carrying this T cell receptor beta chain occurred many times. Antigen: not known. Per the germline V gene, CDR1 is LGHDT and CDR2 is YNNKEL (reference sequence). V shed 4 bases, J shed 3 bases, and the junction held 0 bases outside the gene matches. This CDR3 comprises 13 residues. This sample was included in a study of immune heterogeneity within non-small cell lung tumors. Study-level points and caveats: Site-unique high-frequency clones occurred alongside identical dominant CDR3 beta clonotypes that recurred across tumor sites within a patient.

The authors amplified TCR beta CDR3 by multiplex PCR with 32 V and 13 J primers. One entry per CDR3 protein results from TCRdb running MiXCR on the multiplex PCR reads. Here the sample spans 8,000 to 13,000 distinct CDR3 sequences, over 15% being singletons. Template came from bulk tumor genomic DNA, at 550 to 700 ng per sample. Multiple widely separated biopsies were taken from each primary tumor at surgery. Patients with untreated, newly diagnosed non-small cell lung cancer underwent curative surgery. The sequence was collected from a man in his forties with non-small cell lung cancer. The chain is built from TRBV3-1 and TRBJ2-7; 10 bases match TRBD1. The sample consisted of lung tumor tissue. CDR3 sequence (DNA): TGTGCCAGCAGCCGGACAGGGGGCTACGAGCAGTACTTC. Translating it yields CASSRTGGYEQYF.